Following are 3 T cell receptor beta chains from one sample sequenced in a study of beta chain features in type 1 diabetes. TCRB transcripts that were expressed got sequenced, as all of the isolated RNA had been reverse transcribed. Profiling relied on immunoSEQ multiplex PCR, and the TCRdb table lists in-frame clones only, not all of them. Counted here are about 130,000 clones, around a tenth occurring once; the ten biggest clones make up about 0.66%. What was sequenced was central memory CD4+ T cells from blood. Source of these receptors: a man in his late teens or twenties in good health.

The chain combines TRBV19 with TRBJ2-2, with 8 nucleotides matching TRBD2. The CDR3 consists of 16 residues. V dropped 3 bases and J dropped 4; count of bases not matched to a gene: 7. The germline V gene encodes CDR1 LNHDA and CDR2 SQIVND (reference sequence). CDR3 DNA: TGTGCCAGTAGTATGCCCGGGGGGGCGGTCACCGGGGAGCTGTTTTTT. Its protein product is CASSMPGGAVTGELFF. Supplemented by reference TRBV19 and TRBJ2-2, the full variable domain reads DGGITQSPKYLFRKEGQNVTLSCEQNLNHDAMYWYRQDPGQGLRLIYYSQIVNDFQKGDIAEGYSVSREKKESFPLTVTSAQKNPTAFYLCASSMPGGAVTGELFFGEGSRLTVL.

The V gene is TRBV4-1, the J gene TRBJ1-2; 8 nucleotides agree with TRBD1. The germline V gene has CDR1 MGHRA and CDR2 YSYEKL. J gave up 7 bases and V 1 base, and 8 bases lay outside the gene matches. The CDR3 contains 15 residues. In nucleotides, the CDR3 is TGCGCCAGCAGCCAAGCCGGGACAGGAGAGACTGGCTACACCTTC. It specifies CASSQAGTGETGYTF.

This chain's CDR3 is CASSLTWEGQVSEQFF. The CDR3 region has the DNA TGTGCCAGCAGCTTGACGTGGGAGGGGCAGGTCAGTGAGCAGTTCTTC. The V and J genes are TRBV7-6 and TRBJ2-1, with 7 nucleotides matching TRBD2. The CDR3 length is 16 residues. Per the germline V gene, CDR1 is SGHVS and CDR2 is FNYEAQ. The V segment lost 3 bases and the J segment 9 bases; nucleotides outside the gene matches: 14.